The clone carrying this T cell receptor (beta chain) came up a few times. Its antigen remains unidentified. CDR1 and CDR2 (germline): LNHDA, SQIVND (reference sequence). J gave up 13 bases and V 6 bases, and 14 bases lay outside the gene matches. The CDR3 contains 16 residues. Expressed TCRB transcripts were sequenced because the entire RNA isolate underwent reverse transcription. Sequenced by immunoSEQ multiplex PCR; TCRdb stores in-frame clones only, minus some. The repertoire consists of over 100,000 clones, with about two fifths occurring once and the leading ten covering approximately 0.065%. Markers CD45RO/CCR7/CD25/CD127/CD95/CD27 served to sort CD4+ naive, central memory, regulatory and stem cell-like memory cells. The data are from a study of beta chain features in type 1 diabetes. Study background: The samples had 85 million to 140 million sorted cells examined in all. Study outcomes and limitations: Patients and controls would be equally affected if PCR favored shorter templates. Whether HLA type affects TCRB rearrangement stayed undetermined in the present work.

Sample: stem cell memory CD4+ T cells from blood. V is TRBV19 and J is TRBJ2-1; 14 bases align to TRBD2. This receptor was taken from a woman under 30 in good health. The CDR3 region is CASSFSGTSGRVSQFF. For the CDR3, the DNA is TGTGCCAGTAGCTTCTCCGGGACTAGCGGGAGAGTATCACAGTTCTTC.